Below, 3 T cell receptor beta chains from the same sample are listed, as sequenced in a study of T cell changes during pregnancy in multiple sclerosis. Some clones are missing from TCRdb's copy, which holds only in-frame ones; the method was immunoSEQ multiplex PCR. The repertoire has approximately 32,000 clones, about 91% of them found once; the top ten carry over 9.5%. The source was CD8+ T cells from peripheral blood mononuclear cells, collected in the second trimester of pregnancy. These receptors came from a female donor with multiple sclerosis, enrolled in a pregnancy study.

The gene calls are TRBV6-4 and TRBJ2-1; TRBD2 matches 10 bases. Germline V gene lookup returns CDR1 MRHNA and CDR2 SNTAGT. The CDR3 runs 15 residues. With 11 bases clipped from V and 6 bases from J, the junction kept 13 bases outside the gene matches. The CDR3 protein is CAYKRGTSAGNEQFF. CDR3 in DNA: TGTGCCTATAAGAGGGGGACTAGCGCGGGCAATGAGCAGTTCTTC.

This chain connects TRBV27 to TRBJ2-7; D ambiguous. V lost 0 bases and J lost 2, with 8 bases in between. CDR3 length equals 14 residues. Germline loops: CDR1 MNHEY, CDR2 SMNVEV (reference sequence). The CDR3 here is CASSLSGQAYEQYF. CDR3 sequence (DNA): TGTGCCAGCAGTTTATCTGGGCAGGCCTACGAGCAGTACTTC.

The chain combines TRBV6-6 with TRBJ1-1, with D perhaps matching TRBD1 (6 bases). Trimming removed 6 bases at V and 6 bases at J, with 17 bases between. Germline V CDR1 and CDR2: MNHNY, SVGAGI (reference sequence). CDR3 length: 14 amino acids. This CDR3 reads CASRENLGAPEAFF. The DNA of the CDR3 is TGTGCCAGCAGAGAAAACCTGGGGGCTCCTGAAGCTTTCTTT.